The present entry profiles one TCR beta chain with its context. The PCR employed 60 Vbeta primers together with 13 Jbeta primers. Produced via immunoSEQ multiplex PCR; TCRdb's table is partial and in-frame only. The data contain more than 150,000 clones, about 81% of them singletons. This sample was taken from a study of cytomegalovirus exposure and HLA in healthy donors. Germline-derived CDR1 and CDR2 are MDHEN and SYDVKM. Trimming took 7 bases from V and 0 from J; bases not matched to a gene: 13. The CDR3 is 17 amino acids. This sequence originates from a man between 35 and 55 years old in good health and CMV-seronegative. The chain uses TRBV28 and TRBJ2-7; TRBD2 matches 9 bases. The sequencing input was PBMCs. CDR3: CASTRPSGTTFSYEQYF. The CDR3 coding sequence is TGTGCCAGCACCCGCCCTAGCGGGACAACCTTCTCCTACGAGCAGTACTTC.